The clone carrying this T cell receptor beta chain is a singleton in its sample. Its antigen is unidentified. Combining a sample-barcoded 5' primer with a J-beta primer mix, a second PCR ran for 7 to 11 cycles. Each CDR3 protein is one row after TCRdb ran MiXCR on the 5' RACE reads. The sample lists 1,500,000 or so distinct CDR3 sequences; around 55% were seen once. Donors ranged from about 6 to 90 years old and were healthy Caucasians in Russia. These data belong to a study of blood T cells in healthy people across ages. Study-wide results and caveats: Diversity of TCR beta per million T cells declined in a roughly linear way with age.

V was clipped by 2 bases and J by 0 bases, with 8 bases between them. The CDR3 covers 16 residues. Germline lookup yields CDR1 WSHSY and CDR2 SAAADI. The TCR was taken from a man between 18 and 29 years old in good health. The V gene is TRBV10-2, the J gene TRBJ2-6; D remains unclear. Specimen: blood. CDR3 sequence: CASSEPWVSGANVLTF. The CDR3 DNA sequence: TGCGCCAGCAGTGAGCCTTGGGTCTCTGGGGCCAACGTCCTGACTTTC.